The entry below describes one T cell receptor (beta chain). The sample is drawn from a study of T cell responses to AZD1222 COVID-19 vaccine. The table came from immunoSEQ multiplex PCR; TCRdb's copy has only in-frame clones and leaves some out. In the table there are tens of thousands of clones, 70% to 90% of which are singletons. V lost 8 bases, J lost 3 bases, and 12 bases lay in between. Germline V gene lookup returns CDR1 SEHNR and CDR2 FQNEAQ (reference sequence). The CDR3 spans 13 residues. This receptor was taken from an adult who received the AZD1222 COVID-19 vaccine. V gene TRBV7-9 combines with J gene TRBJ2-3, with a tentative D call TRBD1 (6 bases). The sample was peripheral blood, taken 28 days after the second AZD1222 dose. CDR3 nucleotide sequence: TGTGCCAGCCTCTTAGGGGGAACAGATACGCAGTATTTT. This encodes CASLLGGTDTQYF. Looking up the rest from reference TRBV7-9 and TRBJ2-3 gives the full variable domain: DTGVSQNPRHKITKRGQNVTFRCDPISEHNRLYWYRQTLGQGPEFLTYFQNEAQLEKSRLLSDRFSAERPKGSFSTLEIQRTEQGDSAMYLCASLLGGTDTQYFGPGTRLTVL.